These 6 T cell receptor beta chains were sequenced from one sample in a study of identical twins. In TCRdb, the 5' RACE reads were re-called with MiXCR into one record per CDR3 protein. The sample lists hundreds of thousands of distinct CDR3 sequences; around 21% were seen once. These data were also filed under a second study, of T cells expressing NK-cell markers.

Sequenced sample: PBMCs. The receptors originated from a woman in her late teens or twenties in good health.

The V gene is TRBV7-3, the J gene TRBJ2-2; D is perhaps TRBD1 (6 bases). The CDR3 runs 14 residues. Germline V CDR1 and CDR2: SGHTA, FQGTGA. Trimming left V 0 bases short and J 5 bases short, with 7 bases between. CDR3 DNA sequence: TGTGCCAGCAGCTTAACCCAGGGGACCGGGGAGCTGTTTTTT. This encodes CASSLTQGTGELFF.

There are a few counts of this clonotype. The V and J genes are TRBV20-1 and TRBJ2-1; D might be TRBD1 (5 bases). The CDR3 is made up of 14 amino acids. Per germline, CDR1 DFQATT and CDR2 SNEGSKA (reference sequence). Trimming shortened V by 3 bases and J by 10 bases, and 19 bases separated the two germline ends. The CDR3 DNA sequence: TGCAGTGCTAGCCTTACTACTCAGGGCGCGGAGCAGTTCTTC. This gives the protein CSASLTTQGAEQFF.

The V and J genes are TRBV5-1 and TRBJ2-3; 7 bases are a match to TRBD2. CDR1 is SGHRS, CDR2 YFSETQ, per germline. The CDR3 loop spans 15 amino acids. The junction had 8 bases not matched to a gene; V was cut back by 3 bases and J by 4 bases. The CDR3 bases are TGCGCCAGCAGCTGGTATTTGGGAGGGGCAGATACGCAGTATTTT. Translation: CASSWYLGGADTQYF.

The chain links TRBV5-1 to TRBJ2-5; D perhaps matches TRBD1 (6 bases). This CDR3 has 15 residues. In germline, CDR1 is SGHRS, CDR2 YFSETQ. Trimming shortened V by 0 bases and J by 4 bases, and 13 bases separated the two germline ends. CDR3: CASSLATTGTETQYF. The CDR3 coding sequence is TGCGCCAGCAGCTTGGCCACTACAGGGACAGAGACCCAGTACTTC.

The chain links TRBV9 to TRBJ2-2; D uncertain. This CDR3 contains 16 residues. The V gene's germline CDR1 is SGDLS and CDR2 YYNGEE. The ends were cut back, 5 bases at V and 3 bases at J, with 17 bases in the middle. The CDR3 here is CASSAVVQPDTGELFF. As DNA, the CDR3 is TGTGCCAGCAGTGCCGTGGTACAGCCCGACACCGGGGAGCTGTTTTTT.

This clonotype was seen only a few times. V gene TRBV20-1 combines with J gene TRBJ2-7; D unresolved. Trimming removed 0 bases from V and 5 bases from J, with 5 bases in between. This CDR3 has 11 amino acids. Germline assignment: CDR1 DFQATT and CDR2 SNEGSKA (reference sequence). The CDR3 region has the DNA TGCAGTGCTAGAGATGCGGACGAGCAGTACTTC. Its translation is CSARDADEQYF.